The entry below describes one T cell receptor (beta chain). The record originates from a study of CD8 T cells in ankylosing spondylitis. Deletions cut 0 bases from V and 4 bases from J, with 9 bases between. Germline CDR1 LNHDA, CDR2 SQIVND (reference sequence). This CDR3 is built from 14 residues. The TCR beta libraries were generated through quantitative 5'-RACE incorporating molecular barcodes. MiXCR, applied by TCRdb to the 5' RACE reads, yields one record per CDR3 protein. There are about 110,000 distinct CDR3 sequences in the sample; 24% occur only once, and roughly an eighth lies in the top ten.

V is TRBV19 and J is TRBJ1-2, with no clear D. The source material was synovial fluid, either unsorted or a sorted T cell fraction (not recorded which). This TCR derives from a male donor with ankylosing spondylitis. The CDR3 here is CASSIDRQTYGYTF. The CDR3 DNA reads TGTGCCAGTAGTATAGATCGGCAGACCTATGGCTACACCTTC.